This T cell receptor (beta chain) was sequenced during a study of blood T cell repertoires in COVID-19. Comments on this clone: The sample carries other DNA sequences with the same CDR3.

The authors' processing: Cell counts per sample came from amplifying reference gene primers. TCRdb's copy holds only in-frame clones and misses some; the assay was immunoSEQ multiplex PCR. V and J calls and clone size are copied from that table; D and trimming were computed from the DNA. The sample has approximately 360,000 clones, around 90% seen once. The sample consisted of peripheral blood. The clonotype comes from a young man with active or convalescent COVID-19.

The CDR3 sequence: CASSLGGTGSYEQYF. The CDR3 bases are TGCGCCAGCAGCTTGGGGGGGACAGGGTCCTACGAGCAGTACTTC. The chain combines TRBV5-1 with TRBJ2-7; 9 positions match TRBD1. From germline, CDR1 is SGHRS and CDR2 YFSETQ. CDR3 size: 15 residues. The junction had 2 bases not matched to a gene; V was cut back by 0 bases and J by 1 base.